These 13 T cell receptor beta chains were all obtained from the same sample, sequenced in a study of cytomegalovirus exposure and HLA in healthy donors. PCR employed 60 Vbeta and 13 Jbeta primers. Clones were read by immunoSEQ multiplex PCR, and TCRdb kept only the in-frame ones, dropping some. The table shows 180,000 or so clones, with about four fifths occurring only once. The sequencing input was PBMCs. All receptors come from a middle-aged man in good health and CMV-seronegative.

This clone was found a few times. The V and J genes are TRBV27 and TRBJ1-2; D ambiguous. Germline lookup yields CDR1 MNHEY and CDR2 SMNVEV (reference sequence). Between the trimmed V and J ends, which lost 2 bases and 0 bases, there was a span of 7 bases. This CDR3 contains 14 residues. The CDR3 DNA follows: TGTGCCAGCAGTTTACACATAACTAACTATGGCTACACCTTC. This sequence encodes CASSLHITNYGYTF.

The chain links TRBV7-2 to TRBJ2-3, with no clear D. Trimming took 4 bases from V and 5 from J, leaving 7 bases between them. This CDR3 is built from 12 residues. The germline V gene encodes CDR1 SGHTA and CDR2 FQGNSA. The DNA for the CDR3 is TGTGCCAGCAGCTCCCAGCGAGATACGCAGTATTTT. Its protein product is CASSSQRDTQYF.

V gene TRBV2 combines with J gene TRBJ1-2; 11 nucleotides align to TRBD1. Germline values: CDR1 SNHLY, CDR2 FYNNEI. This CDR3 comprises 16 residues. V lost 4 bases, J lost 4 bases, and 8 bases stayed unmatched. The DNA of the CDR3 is TGTGCCAGCAGTGGTAGGACAGGGGGCTTTGGCTATGGCTACACCTTC. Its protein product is CASSGRTGGFGYGYTF.

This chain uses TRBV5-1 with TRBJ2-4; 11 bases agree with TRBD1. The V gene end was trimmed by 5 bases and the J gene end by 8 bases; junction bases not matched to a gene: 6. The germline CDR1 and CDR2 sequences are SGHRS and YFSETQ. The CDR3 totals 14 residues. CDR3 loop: CASSTGQGDYIQYF. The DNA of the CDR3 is TGCGCCAGCAGTACGGGACAGGGGGACTACATTCAGTACTTC.

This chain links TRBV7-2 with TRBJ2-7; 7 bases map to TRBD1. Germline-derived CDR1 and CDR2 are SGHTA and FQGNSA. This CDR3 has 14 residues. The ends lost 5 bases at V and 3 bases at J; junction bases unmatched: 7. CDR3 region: CASSTQTGSYEQYF. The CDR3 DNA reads TGTGCCAGCAGCACTCAGACAGGGAGCTACGAGCAGTACTTC.

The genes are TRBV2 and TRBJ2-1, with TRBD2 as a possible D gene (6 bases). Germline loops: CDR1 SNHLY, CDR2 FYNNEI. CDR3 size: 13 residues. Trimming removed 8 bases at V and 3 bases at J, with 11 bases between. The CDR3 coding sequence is TGTGCCAGCGGGGTGGGGGGCTACAATGAGCAGTTCTTC. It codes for CASGVGGYNEQFF.

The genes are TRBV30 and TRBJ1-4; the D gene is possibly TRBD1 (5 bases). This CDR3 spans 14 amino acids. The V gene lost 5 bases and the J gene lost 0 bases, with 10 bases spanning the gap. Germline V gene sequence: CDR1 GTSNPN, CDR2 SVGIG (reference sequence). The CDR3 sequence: CAWSTAPTNEKLFF. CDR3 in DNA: TGTGCCTGGTCGACAGCTCCAACTAATGAAAAACTGTTTTTT.

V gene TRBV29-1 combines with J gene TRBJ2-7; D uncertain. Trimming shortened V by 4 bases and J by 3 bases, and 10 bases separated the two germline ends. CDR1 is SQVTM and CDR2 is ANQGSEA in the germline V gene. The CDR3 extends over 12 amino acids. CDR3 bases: TGCAGCGTTGGTCACAGCATCTACGAGCAGTACTTC. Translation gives CSVGHSIYEQYF.

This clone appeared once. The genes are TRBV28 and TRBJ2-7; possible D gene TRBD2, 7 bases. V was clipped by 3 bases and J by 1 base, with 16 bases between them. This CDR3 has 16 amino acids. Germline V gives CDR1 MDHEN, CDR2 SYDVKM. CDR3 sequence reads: CASSLGGGQRSYEQYF. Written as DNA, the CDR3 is TGTGCCAGCAGTTTGGGGGGGGGACAAAGGTCCTACGAGCAGTACTTC.

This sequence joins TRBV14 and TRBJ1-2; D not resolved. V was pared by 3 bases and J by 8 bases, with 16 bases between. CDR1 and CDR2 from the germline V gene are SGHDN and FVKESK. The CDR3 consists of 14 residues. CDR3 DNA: TGTGCCAGCAGCCATATGAGAGGGCGAATAGGCTACACCTTC. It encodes CASSHMRGRIGYTF.

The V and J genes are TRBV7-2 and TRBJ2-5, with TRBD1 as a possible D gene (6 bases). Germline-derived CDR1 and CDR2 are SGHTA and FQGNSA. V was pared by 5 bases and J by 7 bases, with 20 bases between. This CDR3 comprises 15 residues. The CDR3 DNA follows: TGTGCCAGCAGCCCCGCGTCAGGGGCCTCGGGGACCCAGTACTTC. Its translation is CASSPASGASGTQYF.

The CDR3 DNA reads as TGTGCCAGTAGTATTCTGGGTAGCAGCGCTGAAGCTTTCTTT. Translation gives CASSILGSSAEAFF. V gene TRBV19 combines with J gene TRBJ1-1; D is uncertain. The germline V and J ends were trimmed by 3 bases and 6 bases, with 14 bases remaining between them. Germline V gives CDR1 LNHDA, CDR2 SQIVND (reference sequence). The CDR3 is 14 amino acids.

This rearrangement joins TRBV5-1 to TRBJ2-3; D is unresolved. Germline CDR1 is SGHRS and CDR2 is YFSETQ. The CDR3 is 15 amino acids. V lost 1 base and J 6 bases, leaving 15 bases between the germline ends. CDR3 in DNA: TGCGCCAGCAGCTTGAACGCGCCACCACCGGATACGCAGTATTTT. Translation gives CASSLNAPPPDTQYF.